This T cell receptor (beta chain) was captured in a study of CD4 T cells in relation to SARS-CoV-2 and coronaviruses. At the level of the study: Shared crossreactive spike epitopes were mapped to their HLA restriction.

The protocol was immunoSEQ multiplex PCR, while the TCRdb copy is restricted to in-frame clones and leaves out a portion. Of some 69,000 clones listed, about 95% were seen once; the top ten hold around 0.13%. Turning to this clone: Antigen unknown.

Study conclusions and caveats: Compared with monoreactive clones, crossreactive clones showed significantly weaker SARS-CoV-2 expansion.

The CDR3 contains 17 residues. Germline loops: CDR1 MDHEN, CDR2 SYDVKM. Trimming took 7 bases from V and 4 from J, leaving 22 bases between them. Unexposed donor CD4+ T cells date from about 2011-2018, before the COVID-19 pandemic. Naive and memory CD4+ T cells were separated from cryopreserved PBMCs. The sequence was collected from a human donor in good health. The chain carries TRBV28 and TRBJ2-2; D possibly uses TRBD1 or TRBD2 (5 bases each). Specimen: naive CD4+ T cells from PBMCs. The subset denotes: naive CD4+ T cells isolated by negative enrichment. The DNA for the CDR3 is TGTGCCAGCACCCAAACCGGGGCAGCCTTTGGCACCGGGGAGCTGTTTTTT. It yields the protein CASTQTGAAFGTGELFF.